This T cell receptor (beta chain) is drawn from a study of yellow fever vaccine responses in identical twins. As for this clonotype: Antigen unknown.

CDR1 and CDR2 (germline): MDHEN, SYDVKM. The ends lost 6 bases at V and 3 bases at J; junction bases unmatched: 3. CDR3 size: 13 residues. Findings and limits, study-wide: The authors reported partly convergent, partly personalized vaccine responses in identical twins.

One entry per CDR3 protein results from TCRdb running MiXCR on the RT-PCR reads. The table lists about 5,400 distinct CDR3 sequences, about nine tenths of them singletons, with 3% in the top ten. This receptor was identified in a woman aged 18-30 years who received the yellow fever vaccine. The J gene is TRBJ1-1, the V gene TRBV28, with 8 bases lining up with TRBD1. The source was T cells from blood (PBMCs), unsorted or a sorted subset (not recorded which), collected before or after yellow fever vaccination (not recorded which). CDR3 nucleotide sequence: TGTGCCAGCAGGTACAGGGGGTACACTGAAGCTTTCTTT. This gives the protein CASRYRGYTEAFF.